This T cell receptor (beta chain) was captured by sequencing in a study of T-cell reconstitution after alpha-beta-depleted transplantation in children. Points on this clonotype: Its cognate antigen is unknown.

Overall study results and limits: Reportedly, alpha-beta T cells present about two months post-transplant originated from several hundred expanded clones of graft origin. Fresh T-cell production supplied most of the T-cell counts and diversity seen one year after transplant. Some patients' high day-60 TCRbeta diversity was attributed to recipient cells surviving conditioning.

TCRbeta library preparation incorporated unique molecular identifiers. Via MiXCR, TCRdb re-called the PCR reads, giving one row per CDR3 protein. The repertoire holds 700,000 to 950,000 distinct CDR3 sequences, with 16% as singletons. This CDR3 contains 12 residues. Germline CDR1 DFQATT, CDR2 SNEGSKA (reference sequence). The V segment lost 5 bases and the J segment 2 bases; nucleotides outside the gene matches: 1. The chain recombines TRBV20-1 with TRBJ2-7, with 9 bases fitting TRBD1. Sequences were derived from PBMCs, mostly from graft donor cells, sampled 360 days after TCRalphabeta/CD19-depleted stem cell transplant. The source is a male patient younger than 18 who had a stem cell transplant for acute lymphoblastic leukemia, so the T cells may come from the graft donor. CDR3 sequence reads: CSAWDRAYEQYF. In nucleotides, the CDR3 is TGCAGTGCTTGGGACAGGGCCTACGAGCAGTACTTC.